The sample holds one count of the clone carrying this T cell receptor (beta chain). Antigen specificity is unknown. TCRdb's table, derived via immunoSEQ multiplex PCR, lists solely in-frame clones and lacks some. The table records around 97,000 clones, around 84% of them present only once. The source of the sample is a study of T cell clones after liver transplantation. Study in general: Post-transplant blood was tracked for graft-donor-reactive T cell clones identified in a pre-transplant mixed lymphocyte reaction.

Overall study results and limits: A significant post-transplant drop in circulating graft-donor-reactive CD4 TCRbeta sequences occurred in most of the 8 subjects. Conclusions were preliminary, with small, heterogeneous patient groups.

V dropped 4 bases and J dropped 4 bases, with 14 bases sitting between them. CDR3 length: 15 amino acids. Germline values: CDR1 SGHDN, CDR2 FVKESK. The sequencing used CD4+ T cells from blood, collected around 50 months after liver transplant. The receptor was derived from a human patient who received a liver transplant. Some T cells here may be from the graft donor. This chain links TRBV14 with TRBJ1-3; perhaps TRBD1 as D (6 bases). As DNA, the CDR3 is TGTGCCAGCAGCCGAAGGGGAGGGACAGGAAACACCATATATTTT. Its translation: CASSRRGGTGNTIYF.